The clone carrying this T cell receptor beta chain was found a few times. Amplification of the TCR beta CDR3 was achieved through multiplex PCR with 32 V and 13 J primers. One entry per CDR3 protein, called by TCRdb with MiXCR from the multiplex PCR reads. Here the sample spans roughly 10,000 distinct CDR3 sequences, approximately 20% being singletons. This CDR3 is built from 11 residues. The junction had 2 bases not matched to a gene; V was cut back by 5 bases and J by 11 bases. This entry belongs to a study of immune heterogeneity within non-small cell lung tumors. Bulk tumor genomic DNA was the template, and each sample received about 600 ng. Widely spaced biopsies, several per primary tumor, were obtained at surgery. Patients had untreated, newly diagnosed non-small cell lung cancer and underwent curative surgery.

The clonotype originates from a man aged 55 to 70 with non-small cell lung cancer. The specimen was lung tumor tissue. The chain has TRBV12-3 or TRBV12-4 and TRBJ2-3; 9 positions match TRBD1. In DNA form, the CDR3 reads TGTGCCAGCAGTACGGACAGGGGGCAGTATTTT. Amino acids: CASSTDRGQYF.